This is a list of T cell receptor beta chains from one sample in a study of post-analysis software for immune sequencing data. TCRdb re-called the PCR reads through MiXCR, storing one row per CDR3 protein. The table includes hundreds of thousands of distinct CDR3 sequences, 55% to 70% detected once. The sequenced sample consisted of blood. These receptors originate from a girl aged 2 to 10 with multiple sclerosis. Each CDR3 is given without its conserved first and last residue.

V gene: TRBV7-9
J gene: TRBJ2-7
CDR3 length: 10
CDR3 protein: ASSPAGNEQY

V gene: TRBV2
J gene: TRBJ2-1
CDR3 length: 11
CDR3 protein: ANLPTGASEQF

V gene: TRBV14
J gene: TRBJ2-5
CDR3 length: 15
CDR3 protein: ASSQDAGGGTQETQY

V gene: TRBV6-2/TRBV6-3
J gene: TRBJ2-3
CDR3 length: 15
CDR3 protein: ASSYLPTSGGTDTQY

V gene: TRBV7-9
J gene: TRBJ1-1
CDR3 length: 11
CDR3 protein: ASRGAGVTEAF

V gene: TRBV12-3/TRBV12-4
J gene: TRBJ1-1
CDR3 length: 11
CDR3 protein: ASSFWGDTEAF

V gene: TRBV5-1
J gene: TRBJ2-1
CDR3 length: 14
CDR3 protein: ASSLQGQGEGNEQF

V gene: TRBV15
J gene: TRBJ2-1
CDR3 length: 19
CDR3 protein: ATSRESIPSVGGAKYNEQF

V gene: TRBV12-3/TRBV12-4
J gene: TRBJ1-2
CDR3 length: 10
CDR3 protein: ASRDLSYGYT

V gene: TRBV12-3/TRBV12-4
J gene: TRBJ2-1
CDR3 length: 12
CDR3 protein: ASSLQAGRDKQF

V gene: TRBV10-3
J gene: TRBJ2-1
CDR3 length: 12
CDR3 protein: AISELAGTNEQF

V gene: TRBV6-5
J gene: TRBJ1-5
CDR3 length: 12
CDR3 protein: ASSSTDSNQPQH

V gene: TRBV20-1
J gene: TRBJ2-1
CDR3 length: 13
CDR3 protein: SASVSVLSYNEQF

V gene: TRBV29-1
J gene: TRBJ2-5
CDR3 length: 12
CDR3 protein: SVGGTGVRETQY

V gene: TRBV12-3/TRBV12-4
J gene: TRBJ2-3
CDR3 length: 12
CDR3 protein: ASSLDHSEDTQY

V gene: TRBV20-1
J gene: TRBJ2-1
CDR3 length: 12
CDR3 protein: SAPAGTGDNEQF

V gene: TRBV5-1
J gene: TRBJ2-1
CDR3 length: 11
CDR3 protein: ASSFSGIDEQF

V gene: TRBV20-1
J gene: TRBJ2-3
CDR3 length: 13
CDR3 protein: SARDFGSRTDTQY

V gene: TRBV27
J gene: TRBJ2-1
CDR3 length: 13
CDR3 protein: ASSSLAGGINEQF

V gene: TRBV27
J gene: TRBJ1-5
CDR3 length: 13
CDR3 protein: ASSIRGDSNQPQH

V gene: TRBV4-3
J gene: TRBJ2-1
CDR3 length: 14
CDR3 protein: ASSQSRTGPYNEQF

V gene: TRBV9
J gene: TRBJ2-3
CDR3 length: 12
CDR3 protein: ASSVFAGKDTQY

V gene: TRBV29-1
J gene: TRBJ2-3
CDR3 length: 17
CDR3 protein: SVVRGGLAGTLSTDTQY

V gene: TRBV4-1
J gene: TRBJ2-1
CDR3 length: 12
CDR3 protein: ASSQDPSGYEQF